This T cell receptor (beta chain) was sequenced for a study of CD8+ T cells in alopecia areata. Study observations and caveats: Scalp specimens additionally yield sequences from normal skin's resident alphabeta T cells.

Regarding this clone: Its antigen is as yet unknown. These gene names are mouse names. The missing CDR3 end, 4 residues past where the read stops, is filled in from the germline J gene.

After isolation, RNA underwent reverse transcription to generate cDNA as the sequencing template. Produced via immunoSEQ multiplex PCR; TCRdb's table is partial and in-frame only. The repertoire consists of more than 90,000 clones, none detected only once. The J segment lost 0 bases and the V segment lost 3 bases, leaving 5 bases of the junction unmatched. The germline gives CDR1 NSQYPW, CDR2 LRSPGD (reference sequence). The CDR3 runs to 17 residues. The sequence was obtained from a C3H/HeJ mouse with alopecia areata. Strain haplotype at MHC: H2-k. The sample consisted of lesional skin. V and J are TRBV1 and TRBJ1-4, with 9 bases lining up with TRBD1. The DNA read from the CDR3 is TGCACCTGCAGTGCTAGGACAGGGGAAATTTCCAACGAA. It specifies CTCSARTGEISNE. In full, the CDR3 is CTCSARTGEISNERLFF.